These T cell receptor beta chains were read from a single sample in a study of T cell responses to AZD1222 COVID-19 vaccine. Libraries were prepared by immunoSEQ multiplex PCR; TCRdb keeps only in-frame clonotypes and omits some of them. The sample carries about 110,000 clones, about 90% recorded once. Here the sequenced sample was peripheral blood, taken on day 0 of AZD1222 vaccination. These receptors originate from an adult in good health. CDR3s include the opening cysteine and the closing phenylalanine or tryptophan. D genes are given only for firm matches. The listing skips clone size in some rows; elsewhere it reads once, few, many or a size class.

>.|TRBV13|TRBJ2-1|.
TGTGCCAGCAGCTTAAAGGGCGGTGGCTACAATGAGCAGTTCTTC
CASSLKGGGYNEQFF
>once|TRBV6-2/TRBV6-3|TRBJ1-1|.
TGTGCCAGCAGTTACCCCCCTGGCCGGGGGGACCTGAACACTGAAGCTTTCTTT
CASSYPPGRGDLNTEAFF
>.|TRBV28|TRBJ1-4|.
TGTGCCAGCAGTGGCCGGGACTGGGAAGGGCATGAAAAACTGTTTTTT
CASSGRDWEGHEKLFF
>.|TRBV28|TRBJ1-6|.
TGTGCCAGCAGTTTGGGGGGGGACCCTTATAATTCACCCCTCCACTTT
CASSLGGDPYNSPLHF
>.|TRBV30|TRBJ1-1|.
TGTGCCTGGAGTGAGTGGGAGACTGAAGCTTTCTTT
CAWSEWETEAFF
>.|TRBV7-2|TRBJ1-2|TRBD1
TGTGCCAGCAGCTTAGGACAGGGGGCGAAGTATGGCTACACCTTC
CASSLGQGAKYGYTF
>.|TRBV11-3|TRBJ2-1|TRBD1
TGTGCCAGCAGCTCGAATCGGGCAGGGACAGTCAATGAGCAGTTCTTC
CASSSNRAGTVNEQFF
>.|TRBV6-2/TRBV6-3|TRBJ1-5|.
TGTGCCAGCAGTTTTCCCCGGGACACCGATCAGCCCCAGCATTTT
CASSFPRDTDQPQHF
>.|TRBV3-1/TRBV3-2|TRBJ1-5|TRBD1
TGTGCCAGCAGCCAAGATGGGACAGGACCTTTTCCCCAGCATTTT
CASSQDGTGPFPQHF
>.|TRBV29-1|TRBJ1-2|.
TGCAGCGTGGAGACTACAGGGAACTATGGCTACACCTTC
CSVETTGNYGYTF
>.|TRBV28|TRBJ1-5|.
TGTGCCAGCAGTTTATCAGGGATCCAGCCCCAGCATTTT
CASSLSGIQPQHF
>.|TRBV11-2|TRBJ1-1|TRBD1
TGTGCCAGCAGCTACGGGGACAGGGGATTTATCACTGAAGCTTTCTTT
CASSYGDRGFITEAFF
>.|TRBV7-2|TRBJ1-1|TRBD1
TGTGCCAGCAGCACCAGCAGGGGGGGCACTGAAGCTTTCTTT
CASSTSRGGTEAFF
>.|TRBV7-6|TRBJ2-3|TRBD1
TGTGCCAGCAGCTATAGGTCGGGACAGGGGGCAGATACGCAGTATTTT
CASSYRSGQGADTQYF
>once|TRBV6-2/TRBV6-3|TRBJ1-5|.
TGTGCCAGCAGTCCACCTGGGGGAGCAGGTCAGCCCCAGCATTTT
CASSPPGGAGQPQHF
>.|TRBV5-5|TRBJ2-3|TRBD1
TGTGCCAGCAGCCAGGGACAGGGGGCGAACACAGATACGCAGTATTTT
CASSQGQGANTDTQYF